Sequencing of this T cell receptor beta chain was carried out in a study of vaccination and CD4 T cells after COVID-19. Turning to the study itself: Overlapping spike pools from SARS-CoV-2 and HCoV-NL63, HCoV-OC43 and HCoV-229E served as culture stimuli. Whole-study results and caveats: Convalescent patients had 304 of 307 vaccine-specific clones showing spike mono-reactivity.

As for this clonotype: Antigen: not known.

Stated treatment: 10-day PBMC culture with coronavirus spike peptide pools or control peptides (ViraFEST assay). Gathered ahead of the COVID-19 pandemic (2011-2018) were the CD4+ T cells of the unexposed donor. ViraFEST expanded antigen-specific T cells with peptide pools, then sequenced TCRs. The CDR3 has 18 amino acids. The ends were cut back, 0 bases at V and 0 bases at J, with 17 bases in the middle. Cultured CD4+ T-cell DNA underwent Oncomine TCR Beta short-read sequencing. TCRdb reprocessed the PCR reads with MiXCR, giving one entry per CDR3 protein. This table holds under 10,000 distinct CDR3 sequences, approximately 60% found once.

Sequenced: CD4+ T cells from blood, cultured in vitro. The receptor's source is a human donor in good health. The V and J genes are TRBV23-1 and TRBJ1-2, with a possible D match to TRBD1 (5 bases). TRBV23-1 has ORF status, its function being uncertain. The DNA for the CDR3 is TGCGCCAGCAGTCAATCTTATCCCCCAGGGCCCGCTAACTATGGCTACACCTTC. It yields the protein CASSQSYPPGPANYGYTF.